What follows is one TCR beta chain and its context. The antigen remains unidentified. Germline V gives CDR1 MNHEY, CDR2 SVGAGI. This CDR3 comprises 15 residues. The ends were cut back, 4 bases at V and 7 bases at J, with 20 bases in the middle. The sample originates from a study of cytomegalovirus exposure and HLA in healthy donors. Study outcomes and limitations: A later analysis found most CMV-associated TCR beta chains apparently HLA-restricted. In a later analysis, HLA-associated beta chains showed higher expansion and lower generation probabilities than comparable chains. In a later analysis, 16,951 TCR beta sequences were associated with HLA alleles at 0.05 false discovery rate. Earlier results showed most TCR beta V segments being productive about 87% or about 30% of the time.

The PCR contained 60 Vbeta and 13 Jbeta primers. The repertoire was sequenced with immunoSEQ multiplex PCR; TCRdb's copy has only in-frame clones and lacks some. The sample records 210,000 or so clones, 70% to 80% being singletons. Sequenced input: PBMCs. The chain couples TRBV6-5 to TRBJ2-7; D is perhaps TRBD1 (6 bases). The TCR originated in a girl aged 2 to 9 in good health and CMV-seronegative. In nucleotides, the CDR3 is TGTGCCAGCAGTTCACTAGAGGGTGGGGGCGGTGAGCAGTACTTC. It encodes CASSSLEGGGGEQYF.